This TCR beta chain was documented in a study of blood T cell repertoires in COVID-19. Study-level background: COVID-19 samples, acute and convalescent, were from the United States, Italy and Spain.

Participants were aged about 18 to 100 years from roughly 26 US areas. Participants were placed into cohorts based on the clinical history they reported. Produced via immunoSEQ multiplex PCR; TCRdb's table is partial and in-frame only. Of 360,000 or so clones in the sample, about 90% were seen once. The length of the CDR3 is 15 residues. Per the germline V gene, CDR1 is KGHSH and CDR2 is LQKENI. Trimming at V came to 5 bases and at J to 2 bases, leaving 4 bases not matched to a gene. Sequenced material: PBMCs or T cells enriched from blood (not recorded which). This chain uses TRBV18 with TRBJ1-3; 9 bases are a match to TRBD1. The TCR comes from a woman in her 30s who had been exposed to COVID-19. The DNA of the CDR3 is TGTGCCAGCTCATCCGGACAGGGGACTGGAAACACCATATATTTT. Encoded protein: CASSSGQGTGNTIYF.